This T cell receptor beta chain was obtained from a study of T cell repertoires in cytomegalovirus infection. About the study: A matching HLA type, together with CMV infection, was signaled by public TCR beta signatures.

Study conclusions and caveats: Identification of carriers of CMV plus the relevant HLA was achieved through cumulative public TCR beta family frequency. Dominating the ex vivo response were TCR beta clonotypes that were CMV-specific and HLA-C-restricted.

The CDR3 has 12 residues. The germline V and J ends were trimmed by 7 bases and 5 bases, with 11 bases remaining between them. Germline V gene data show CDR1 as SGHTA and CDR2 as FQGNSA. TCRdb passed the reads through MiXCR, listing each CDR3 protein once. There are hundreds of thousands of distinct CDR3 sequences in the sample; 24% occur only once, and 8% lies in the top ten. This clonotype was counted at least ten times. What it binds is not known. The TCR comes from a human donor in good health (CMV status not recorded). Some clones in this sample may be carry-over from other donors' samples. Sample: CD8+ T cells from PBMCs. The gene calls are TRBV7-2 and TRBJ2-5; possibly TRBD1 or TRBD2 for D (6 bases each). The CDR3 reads CASIEGGETQYF. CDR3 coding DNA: TGTGCCAGCATCGAAGGGGGGGAGACCCAGTACTTC. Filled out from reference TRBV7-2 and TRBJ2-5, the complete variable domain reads GAGVSQSPSNKVTEKGKDVELRCDPISGHTALYWYRQSLGQGLEFLIYFQGNSAPDKSGLPSDRFSAERTGGSVSTLTIQRTQQEDSAVYLCASIEGGETQYFGPGTRLLVL.